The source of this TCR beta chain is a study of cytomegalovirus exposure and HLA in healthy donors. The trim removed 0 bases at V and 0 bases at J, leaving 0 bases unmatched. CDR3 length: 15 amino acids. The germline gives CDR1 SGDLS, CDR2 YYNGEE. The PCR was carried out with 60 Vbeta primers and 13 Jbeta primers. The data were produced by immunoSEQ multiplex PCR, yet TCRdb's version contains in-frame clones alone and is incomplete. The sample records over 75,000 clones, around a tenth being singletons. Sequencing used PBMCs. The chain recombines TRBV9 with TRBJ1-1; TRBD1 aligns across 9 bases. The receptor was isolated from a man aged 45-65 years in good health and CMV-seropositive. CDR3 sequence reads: CASSVGQGVNTEAFF. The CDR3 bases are TGTGCCAGCAGCGTAGGACAGGGGGTGAACACTGAAGCTTTCTTT.